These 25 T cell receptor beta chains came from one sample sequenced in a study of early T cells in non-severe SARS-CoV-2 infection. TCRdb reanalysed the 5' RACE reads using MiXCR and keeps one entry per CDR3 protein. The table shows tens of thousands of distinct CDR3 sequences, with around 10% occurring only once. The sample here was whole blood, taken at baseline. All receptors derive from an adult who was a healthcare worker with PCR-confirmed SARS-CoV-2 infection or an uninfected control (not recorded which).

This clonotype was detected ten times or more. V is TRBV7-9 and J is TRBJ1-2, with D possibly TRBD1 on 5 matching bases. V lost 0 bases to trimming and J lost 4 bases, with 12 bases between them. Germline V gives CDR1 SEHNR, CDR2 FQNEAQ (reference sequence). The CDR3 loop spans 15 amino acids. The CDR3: CASSLAGQGLYGYTF. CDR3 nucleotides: TGTGCCAGCAGCTTAGCGGGGCAGGGTCTCTATGGCTACACCTTC.

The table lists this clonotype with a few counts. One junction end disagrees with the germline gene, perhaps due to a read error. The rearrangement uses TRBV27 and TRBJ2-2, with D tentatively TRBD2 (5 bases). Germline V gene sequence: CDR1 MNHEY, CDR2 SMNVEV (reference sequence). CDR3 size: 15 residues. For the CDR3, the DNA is TGTGCCAGCAGCTTATCTAGCCGCTACACCGGGGAGCTGTTTTTT. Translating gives CASSLSSRYTGELFF.

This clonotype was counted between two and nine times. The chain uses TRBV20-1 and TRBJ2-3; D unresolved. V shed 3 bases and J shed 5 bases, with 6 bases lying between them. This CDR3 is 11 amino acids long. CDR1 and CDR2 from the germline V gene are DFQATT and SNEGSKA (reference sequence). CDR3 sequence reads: CSASLLDTQYF. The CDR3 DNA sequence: TGCAGTGCTAGTTTGTTAGATACGCAGTATTTT.

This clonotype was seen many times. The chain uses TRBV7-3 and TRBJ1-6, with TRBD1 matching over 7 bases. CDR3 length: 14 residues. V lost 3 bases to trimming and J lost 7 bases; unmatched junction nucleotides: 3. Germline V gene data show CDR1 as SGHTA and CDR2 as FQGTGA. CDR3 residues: CASSFQGGNSPLHF. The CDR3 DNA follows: TGTGCCAGCAGCTTCCAGGGGGGGAATTCACCCCTCCACTTT.

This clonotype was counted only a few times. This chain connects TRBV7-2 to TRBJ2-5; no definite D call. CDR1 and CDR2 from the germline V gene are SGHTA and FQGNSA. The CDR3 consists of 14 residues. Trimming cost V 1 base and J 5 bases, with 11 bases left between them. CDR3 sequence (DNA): TGTGCCAGCAGCTTAGGAAGCCTGAAGGAGACCCAGTACTTC. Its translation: CASSLGSLKETQYF.

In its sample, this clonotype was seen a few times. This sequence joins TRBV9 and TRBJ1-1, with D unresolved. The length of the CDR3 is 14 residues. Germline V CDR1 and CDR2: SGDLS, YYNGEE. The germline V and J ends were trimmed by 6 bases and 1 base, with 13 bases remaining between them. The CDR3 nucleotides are TGTGCCAGCAACCGTGGGCAGAAGAACACTGAAGCTTTCTTT. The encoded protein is CASNRGQKNTEAFF.

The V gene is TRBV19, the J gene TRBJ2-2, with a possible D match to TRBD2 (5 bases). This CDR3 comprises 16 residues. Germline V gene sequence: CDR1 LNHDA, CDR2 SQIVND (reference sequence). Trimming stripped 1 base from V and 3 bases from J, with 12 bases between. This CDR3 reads CASSIVGVTDTGELFF. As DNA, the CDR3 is TGTGCCAGTAGTATAGTGGGAGTCACCGACACCGGGGAGCTGTTTTTT.

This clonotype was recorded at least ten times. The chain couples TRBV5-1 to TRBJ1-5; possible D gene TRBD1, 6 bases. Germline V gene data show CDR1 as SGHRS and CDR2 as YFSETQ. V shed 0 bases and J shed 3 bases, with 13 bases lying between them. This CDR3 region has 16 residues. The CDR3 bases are TGCGCCAGCAGCTTGGTTCCCGGGGGGCTCAATCAGCCCCAGCATTTT. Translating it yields CASSLVPGGLNQPQHF.

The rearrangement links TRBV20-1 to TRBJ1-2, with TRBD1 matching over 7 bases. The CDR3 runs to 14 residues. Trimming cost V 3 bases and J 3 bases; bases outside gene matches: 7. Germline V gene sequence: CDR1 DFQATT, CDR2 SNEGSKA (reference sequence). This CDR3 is CSASDQGVDYGYTF. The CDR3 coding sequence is TGCAGTGCTAGTGACCAGGGGGTGGACTATGGCTACACCTTC.

As DNA, the CDR3 is TGTGCCAGCAGTGAGGGAGGAGGGCCAGCCAAAAACATTCAGTACTTC. Protein product: CASSEGGGPAKNIQYF. V gene TRBV2 combines with J gene TRBJ2-4; a possible D gene is TRBD2 (6 bases). CDR1 is SNHLY and CDR2 is FYNNEI in the germline V gene. V gave up 3 bases and J gave up 0 bases, with 12 bases separating them. This CDR3 has 16 amino acids.

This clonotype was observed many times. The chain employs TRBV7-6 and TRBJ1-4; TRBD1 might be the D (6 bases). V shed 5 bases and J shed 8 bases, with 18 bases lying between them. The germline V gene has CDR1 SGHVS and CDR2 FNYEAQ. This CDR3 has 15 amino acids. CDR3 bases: TGTGCCAGCAGCCCACCGACAGGATTCGGAGAAAAACTGTTTTTT. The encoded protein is CASSPPTGFGEKLFF.

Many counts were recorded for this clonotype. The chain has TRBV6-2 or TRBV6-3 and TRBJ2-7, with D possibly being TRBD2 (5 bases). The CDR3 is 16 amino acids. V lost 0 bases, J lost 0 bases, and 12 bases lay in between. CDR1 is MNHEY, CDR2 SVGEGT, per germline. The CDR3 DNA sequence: TGTGCCAGCAGTTACTCGTCGCAGGACTTCTCCTACGAGCAGTACTTC. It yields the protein CASSYSSQDFSYEQYF.

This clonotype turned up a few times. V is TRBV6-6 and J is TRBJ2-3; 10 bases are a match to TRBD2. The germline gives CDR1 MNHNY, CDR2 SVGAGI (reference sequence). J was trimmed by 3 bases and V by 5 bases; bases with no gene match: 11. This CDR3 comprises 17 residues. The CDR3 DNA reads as TGTGCCAGCAGTGAAAGGTCTAGCGGGAGCTGGACAGATACGCAGTATTTT. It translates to CASSERSSGSWTDTQYF.

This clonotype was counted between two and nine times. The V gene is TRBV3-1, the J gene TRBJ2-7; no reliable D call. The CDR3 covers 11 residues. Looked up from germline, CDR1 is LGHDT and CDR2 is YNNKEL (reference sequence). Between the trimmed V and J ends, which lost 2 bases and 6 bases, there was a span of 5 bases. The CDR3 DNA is TGTGCCAGCAGCCAAATAGGCGAGCAGTACTTC. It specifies CASSQIGEQYF.

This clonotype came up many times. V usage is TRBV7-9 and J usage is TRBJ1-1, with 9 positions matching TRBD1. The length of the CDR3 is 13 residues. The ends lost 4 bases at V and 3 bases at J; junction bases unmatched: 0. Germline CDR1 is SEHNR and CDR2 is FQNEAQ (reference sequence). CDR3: CASSWTGDTEAFF. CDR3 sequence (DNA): TGTGCCAGCAGCTGGACAGGGGACACTGAAGCTTTCTTT. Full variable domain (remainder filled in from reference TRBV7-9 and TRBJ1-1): DTGVSQNPRHKITKRGQNVTFRCDPISEHNRLYWYRQTLGQGPEFLTYFQNEAQLEKSRLLSDRFSAERPKGSFSTLEIQRTEQGDSAMYLCASSWTGDTEAFFGQGTRLTVV.

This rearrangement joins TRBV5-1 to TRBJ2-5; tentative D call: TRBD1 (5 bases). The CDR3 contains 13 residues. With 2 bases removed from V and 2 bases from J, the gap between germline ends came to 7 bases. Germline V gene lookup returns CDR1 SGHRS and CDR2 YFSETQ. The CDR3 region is CASSFQGQETQYF. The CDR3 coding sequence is TGCGCCAGCAGCTTTCAGGGACAAGAGACCCAGTACTTC. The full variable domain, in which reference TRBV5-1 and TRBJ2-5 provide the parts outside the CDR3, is KAGVTQTPRYLIKTRGQQVTLSCSPISGHRSVSWYQQTPGQGLQFLFEYFSETQRNKGNFPGRFSGRQFSNSRSEMNVSTLELGDSALYLCASSFQGQETQYFGPGTRLLVL.

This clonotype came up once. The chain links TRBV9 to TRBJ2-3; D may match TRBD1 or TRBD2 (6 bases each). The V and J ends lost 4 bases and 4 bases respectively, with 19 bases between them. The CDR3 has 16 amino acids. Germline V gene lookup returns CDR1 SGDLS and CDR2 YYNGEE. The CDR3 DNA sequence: TGTGCCAGCAGCTCGTCGAGGGGGGTCGTCGCAGATACGCAGTATTTT. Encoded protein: CASSSSRGVVADTQYF.

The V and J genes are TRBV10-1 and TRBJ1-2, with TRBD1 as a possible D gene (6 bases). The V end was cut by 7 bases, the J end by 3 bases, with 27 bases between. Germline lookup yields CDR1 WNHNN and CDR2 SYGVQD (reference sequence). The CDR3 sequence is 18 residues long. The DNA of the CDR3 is TGCGCCAGCACCTTACTCTCCTTTCTCAGGGGATTGGACTATGGCTACACCTTC. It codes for CASTLLSFLRGLDYGYTF.

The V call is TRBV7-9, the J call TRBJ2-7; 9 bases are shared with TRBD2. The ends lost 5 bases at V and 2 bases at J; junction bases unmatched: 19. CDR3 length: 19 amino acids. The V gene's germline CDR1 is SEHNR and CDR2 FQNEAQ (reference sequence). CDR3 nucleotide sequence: TGTGCCAGCAGCCCACGACCACTCAGTAGCGGGAGCGACACCTACGAGCAGTACTTC. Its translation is CASSPRPLSSGSDTYEQYF.

CDR3 in amino acids: CASSQLSAQPGREAFF. Written as DNA, the CDR3 is TGTGCCAGCAGCCAACTAAGCGCTCAACCGGGGCGTGAAGCTTTCTTT. V gene TRBV14 combines with J gene TRBJ1-1; possible D gene TRBD1, 5 bases. The length of the CDR3 is 16 residues. V was cut by 2 bases and J by 7 bases, with 20 bases left in between. The germline gives CDR1 SGHDN, CDR2 FVKESK.

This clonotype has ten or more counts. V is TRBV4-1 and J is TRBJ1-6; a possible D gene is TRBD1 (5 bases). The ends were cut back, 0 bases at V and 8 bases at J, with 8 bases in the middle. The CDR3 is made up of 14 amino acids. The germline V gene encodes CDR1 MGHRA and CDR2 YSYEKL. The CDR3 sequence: CASSQEAGDSPLHF. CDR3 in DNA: TGCGCCAGCAGCCAAGAGGCGGGGGATTCACCCCTCCACTTT.

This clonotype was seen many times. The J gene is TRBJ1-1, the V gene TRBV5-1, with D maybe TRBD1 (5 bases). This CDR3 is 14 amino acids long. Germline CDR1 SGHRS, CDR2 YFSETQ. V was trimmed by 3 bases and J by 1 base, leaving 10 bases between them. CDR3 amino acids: CASSSAGTNTEAFF. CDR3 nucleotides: TGCGCCAGCAGCTCCGCCGGGACGAACACTGAAGCTTTCTTT. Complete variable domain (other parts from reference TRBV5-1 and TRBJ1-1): KAGVTQTPRYLIKTRGQQVTLSCSPISGHRSVSWYQQTPGQGLQFLFEYFSETQRNKGNFPGRFSGRQFSNSRSEMNVSTLELGDSALYLCASSSAGTNTEAFFGQGTRLTVV.

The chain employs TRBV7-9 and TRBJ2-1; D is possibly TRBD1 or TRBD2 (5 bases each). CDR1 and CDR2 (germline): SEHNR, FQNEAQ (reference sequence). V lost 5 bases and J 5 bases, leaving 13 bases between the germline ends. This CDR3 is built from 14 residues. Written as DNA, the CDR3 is TGTGCCAGCAGCGCCGGGACCTACAACAATGAGCAGTTCTTC. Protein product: CASSAGTYNNEQFF.

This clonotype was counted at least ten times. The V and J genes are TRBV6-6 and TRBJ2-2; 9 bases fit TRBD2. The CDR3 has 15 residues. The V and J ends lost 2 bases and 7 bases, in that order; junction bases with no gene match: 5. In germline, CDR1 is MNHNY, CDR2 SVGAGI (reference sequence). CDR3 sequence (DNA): TGTGCCAGCAGTTACCGCGGGGGGGCCCACGGGGAGCTGTTTTTT. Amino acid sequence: CASSYRGGAHGELFF.

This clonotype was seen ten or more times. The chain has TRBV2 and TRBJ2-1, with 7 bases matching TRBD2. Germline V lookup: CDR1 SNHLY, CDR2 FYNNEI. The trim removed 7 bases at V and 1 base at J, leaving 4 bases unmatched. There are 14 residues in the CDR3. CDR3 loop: CASKSRGSYNEQFF. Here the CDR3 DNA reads TGTGCCAGCAAGTCGCGGGGGTCCTACAATGAGCAGTTCTTC.